The source of this T cell receptor beta chain is a study of blood T cell repertoires in COVID-19. Study summary: Acute and convalescent COVID-19 specimens originated in the United States, Italy and Spain. In each case, the material was cDNA or gDNA derived from T cells, B-cell-depleted T cells, or PBMCs.

Original methodology: The assay estimated nucleated cells by amplifying reference gene primers. Produced via immunoSEQ multiplex PCR; TCRdb's table is partial and in-frame only. Clone size and V and J calls were adopted from that table, with D and trimming inferred from the DNA. Of over 100,000 clones in the sample, 70% to 80% were seen once. Losses at the gene ends were 1 base for V and 6 bases for J; bases not matched to a gene: 6. Germline lookup yields CDR1 LGHDT and CDR2 YNNKEL (reference sequence). CDR3 length: 15 residues. This clone appeared once. V is TRBV3-1 (or the pseudogene TRBV3-2) and J is TRBJ1-1; 9 bases fit TRBD1. The source is an elderly woman with acute or convalescent COVID-19. The specimen was peripheral blood. The CDR3 reads CASSQVRQGGAEAFF. CDR3 sequence (DNA): TGTGCCAGCAGCCAAGTAAGACAGGGGGGAGCTGAAGCTTTCTTT.